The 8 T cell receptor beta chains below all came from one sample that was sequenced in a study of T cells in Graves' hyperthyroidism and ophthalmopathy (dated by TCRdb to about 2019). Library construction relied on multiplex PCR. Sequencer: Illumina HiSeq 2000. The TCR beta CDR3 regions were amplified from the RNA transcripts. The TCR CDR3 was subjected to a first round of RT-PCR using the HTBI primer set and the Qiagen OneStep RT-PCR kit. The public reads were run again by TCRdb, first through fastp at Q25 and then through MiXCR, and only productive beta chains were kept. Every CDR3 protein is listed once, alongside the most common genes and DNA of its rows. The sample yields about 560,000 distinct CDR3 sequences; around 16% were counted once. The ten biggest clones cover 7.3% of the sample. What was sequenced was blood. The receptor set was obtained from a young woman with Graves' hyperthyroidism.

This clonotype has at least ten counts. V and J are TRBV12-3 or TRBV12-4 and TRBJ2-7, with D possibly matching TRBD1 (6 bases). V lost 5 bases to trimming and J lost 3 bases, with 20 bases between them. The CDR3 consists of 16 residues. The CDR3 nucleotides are TGTGCCAGCAGTAATTCGGGAAGGGGACACCTCTACGAGCAGTACTTC. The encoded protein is CASSNSGRGHLYEQYF.

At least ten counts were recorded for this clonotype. The CDR3 here is CASRTGGASQPQHF. Written as DNA, the CDR3 is TGTGCCAGCAGGACAGGGGGCGCGAGTCAGCCCCAGCATTTT. The V call is TRBV2, the J call TRBJ1-5; 10 nucleotides align to TRBD1. V shed 6 bases and J 6 bases; nucleotides not matched to a gene: 5. The CDR3 is made up of 14 amino acids. Germline V gene sequence: CDR1 SNHLY, CDR2 FYNNEI.

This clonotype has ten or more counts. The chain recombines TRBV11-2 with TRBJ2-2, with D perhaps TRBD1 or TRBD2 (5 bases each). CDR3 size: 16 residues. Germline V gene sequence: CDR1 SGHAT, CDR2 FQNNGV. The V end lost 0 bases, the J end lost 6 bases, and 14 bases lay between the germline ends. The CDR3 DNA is TGTGCCAGCAGCTTAGATCCCCGGGGCACAGCCGGGGAGCTGTTTTTT. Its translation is CASSLDPRGTAGELFF.

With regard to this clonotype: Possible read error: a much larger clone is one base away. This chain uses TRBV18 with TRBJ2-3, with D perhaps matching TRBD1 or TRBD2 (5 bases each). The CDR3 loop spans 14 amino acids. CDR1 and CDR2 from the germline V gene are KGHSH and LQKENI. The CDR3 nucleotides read TGTGCCAGCTTACCACTAGGGGAGTCAGATACGCAGTATTTT. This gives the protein CASLPLGESDTQYF.

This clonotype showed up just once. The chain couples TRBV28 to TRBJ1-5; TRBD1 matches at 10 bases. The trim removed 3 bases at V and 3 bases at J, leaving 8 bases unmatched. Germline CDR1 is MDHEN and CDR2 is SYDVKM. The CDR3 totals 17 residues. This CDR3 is CASSFYPGQGSNQPQHF. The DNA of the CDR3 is TGTGCCAGCAGTTTCTATCCGGGACAGGGGTCCAATCAGCCCCAGCATTTT.

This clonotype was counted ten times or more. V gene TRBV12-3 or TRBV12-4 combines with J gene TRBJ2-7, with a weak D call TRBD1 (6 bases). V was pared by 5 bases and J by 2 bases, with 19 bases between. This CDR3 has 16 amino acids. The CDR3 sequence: CASSQVVRGETYEQYF. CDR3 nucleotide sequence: TGTGCCAGCAGTCAGGTCGTCAGGGGAGAAACCTACGAGCAGTACTTC.

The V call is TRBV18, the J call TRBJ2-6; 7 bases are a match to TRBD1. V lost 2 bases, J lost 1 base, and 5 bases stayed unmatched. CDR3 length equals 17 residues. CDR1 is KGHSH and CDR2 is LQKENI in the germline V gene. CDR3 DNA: TGTGCCAGCTCACCATATTACAGGGGATCTGGGGCCAACGTCCTGACTTTC. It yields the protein CASSPYYRGSGANVLTF.

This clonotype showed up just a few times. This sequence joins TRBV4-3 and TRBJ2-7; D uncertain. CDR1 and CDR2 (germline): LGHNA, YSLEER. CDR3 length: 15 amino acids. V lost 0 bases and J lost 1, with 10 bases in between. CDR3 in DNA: TGCGCCAGCAGCCAAGATACGGTCAATTCCTACGAGCAGTACTTC. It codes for CASSQDTVNSYEQYF.